This TCR beta chain was sequenced in a study of preoperative IRX-2 immunotherapy in early breast cancer. The CDR3 runs 14 residues. The germline V gene encodes CDR1 KGHSY and CDR2 FQNENV. V was trimmed by 0 bases and J by 4 bases, leaving 9 bases between them. Here immunoSEQ multiplex PCR was the method, and the copy in TCRdb shows in-frame clones only, minus some. The profile shows 30,000 or so clones, approximately 80% of them singletons. Treatment reported: preoperative locoregional IRX-2 cytokine immunotherapy. The chain has TRBV16 and TRBJ1-2; no reliable D call. Sample acquisition took place from a patient treated with IRX-2 immunotherapy. The source of this sequence is a human donor with breast cancer. The CDR3 protein is CASSQSSRSYGYTF. In DNA form, the CDR3 reads TGTGCCAGCAGCCAATCTAGTCGGAGCTATGGCTACACCTTC.